This note documents a single T cell receptor (beta chain) sequence. There are 16 residues in the CDR3. Germline loops: CDR1 MNHEY, CDR2 SMNVEV (reference sequence). V dropped 5 bases and J dropped 5 bases, with 21 bases sitting between them. Individuals drawn from around 25 US areas were roughly 18 to 89 years old. Two negative PCRs, clearance, or symptom resolution were required of recovered Cohort 3 donors. The data are from a study of blood T cell repertoires in COVID-19. Study context: Donors in the United States, Italy and Spain gave samples during acute or convalescent COVID-19.

This table comes from immunoSEQ multiplex PCR, and its TCRdb copy is limited to in-frame clones, with some not included. The sample shows about 220,000 clones, 82% of them seen only once. This clonotype was obtained from a woman aged 60-75 years who had recovered from COVID-19. Sample: PBMCs or T cells enriched from blood (not recorded which). V and J are TRBV27 and TRBJ1-1; D gene uncertain. CDR3: CASSPLNSHTRTEAFF. CDR3 DNA sequence: TGTGCCAGCAGTCCTTTAAACAGCCACACCCGGACTGAAGCTTTCTTT.